This TCR beta chain was sequenced in a study of sequential checkpoint blockade in melanoma (dated by TCRdb to about 2019). In the study overall: In a 1:1 randomization, patients received either first-line nivolumab then ipilimumab (arm A) or ipilimumab then nivolumab (arm B). Maintenance nivolumab came after each of the two trial sequences.

Taken from the germline V gene (reference sequence), the CDR1 and CDR2 loops are SGHNT and YYREEE. From its cysteine to its phenylalanine, the CDR3 spans 14 amino acids. The DNA shown is the 42-base CDR3, in frame from base 1. TCRbeta CDR3 regions were immunosequenced from genomic DNA with the immunoSEQ Assay. Before high-throughput sequencing, genomic DNA was amplified using bias-controlled multiplex PCR. In the paper's pipeline: To quantify the absolute abundance of each unique TCRbeta CDR3 region, the sequences were collapsed and filtered. Clonality, defined as 1 minus Pielou's evenness, was calculated using productive rearrangements only. A previously published method was used to identify clones with significantly greater frequencies in on-treatment samples than in baseline samples. Not all clones reach the TCRdb copy of this immuneACCESS table, which keeps in-frame sequences only. Checked studies attribute under half of the gap to unresolved V genes and leave the rest unexplained. Clone size and V and J calls were adopted from that table, with D and trimming inferred from the DNA. This sample gives about 17,000 clones in total; over 60% of them show up just once. In total, the top ten clones hold about 22% of the sample.

The treatment or condition label on this specimen signifies: randomized to nivolumab then ipilimumab (arm A) or the reverse (arm B). No trial patient had received prior DNA-damaging chemotherapy. Live CD3+CD8+ cells negative for CD19 and CD56 were sorted from thawed PBMCs on a FACS Aria II flow cytometer. Samples came from patients with melanoma in CheckMate 064, a randomized, open-label phase II trial of sequential checkpoint blockade. Peripheral blood mononuclear cells were collected by leukapheresis, purified with Ficoll-Paque, and frozen in human serum with approximately 10% DMSO. Immediately after sorting, the purity of sorted blood CD3+CD8+ cells was verified to be >98%, after which DNA was extracted. Results the study describes overall, beyond this receptor: The response-prediction model combining TCR metrics and mutation burden needs validation in larger, independent patient cohorts.

A word on this clone: It has no known antigen specificity. The junction shows a germline mismatch at one end, possibly a read error.

The specimen was CD8+ T cells sorted from blood (inferred from file names), collected from a patient given nivolumab and ipilimumab in sequence. The sequence is built from TRBV5-4 and TRBJ2-5, with 7 central nucleotides matching TRBD1. This TCR came from a human donor with melanoma. The CDR3 region reads CASSPWTGEETQYF. The base sequence is TGCGCCAGCAGCCCTTGGACAGGAGAAGAGACCCAGTACTTC. Reference TRBV5-4 and TRBJ2-5 genes cover what lies past the CDR3, so the full variable domain is ETGVTQSPTHLIKTRGQQVTLRCSSQSGHNTVSWYQQALGQGPQFIFQYYREEENGRGNFPPRFSGLQFPNYSSELNVNALELDDSALYLCASSPWTGEETQYFGPGTRLLVL.